This paragraph reports one TCR beta chain. Its target is not known. CDR3 length: 12 amino acids. Germline V gene data show CDR1 as WSHSY and CDR2 as SAAADI. The V end lost 7 bases, the J end lost 8 bases, and 9 bases lay between the germline ends. The repertoire was sequenced with immunoSEQ multiplex PCR; TCRdb's copy has only in-frame clones and lacks some. This sample has fewer than 40,000 clones; 86% occur once, and the top ten carry approximately 2.5%. CFSE-dim autoproliferating and CFSE-high non-proliferating T cells from unstimulated culture were sequenced separately. Replicate wells were pooled after more than six days of stimulus-free culture of around 54 million CFSE-labeled PBMCs. The sample comes from a study of memory B cells and T cells in multiple sclerosis.

The chain is built from TRBV10-2 and TRBJ1-6, with a possible D match to TRBD1 (6 bases). The sample comprised PBMCs from blood kept in culture. The sequence was collected from a human donor with multiple sclerosis. The DNA for the CDR3 is TGCGCCAGCAAGGAGGGGGATTCACCCCTCCACTTT. It translates to CASKEGDSPLHF.